These 9 T cell receptor beta chains were sequenced from one sample in a study of blood T cells in healthy people across ages. PCR was performed a second time for about 7 to 11 cycles using a sample-barcoded 5' primer and a J-beta primer mix. TCRdb re-called the 5' RACE reads with MiXCR, one entry per CDR3 protein. This table holds about 800,000 distinct CDR3 sequences, 20% to 25% found once. These data were also filed under a second study, of T cells of mothers and their children.

Sequencing was done on a sample of blood. The receptors here all came from a boy younger than 18 in good health.

V usage is TRBV28 and J usage is TRBJ2-7, with 13 bases that match TRBD2. V lost 7 bases to trimming and J lost 4 bases; unmatched junction nucleotides: 13. CDR3 length equals 17 residues. Germline CDR1 and CDR2: MDHEN and SYDVKM. The CDR3 region has the DNA TGTGCCAGCACCCTAAGAAGACTAGCGGGGGGATTATACGAGCAGTACTTC. This sequence encodes CASTLRRLAGGLYEQYF.

This clonotype was counted a few times. The chain joins TRBV7-2 to TRBJ2-7; weak D call: TRBD1 (7 bases). Germline CDR1 is SGHTA and CDR2 is FQGNSA. The ends were cut back, 6 bases at V and 6 bases at J, with 15 bases in the middle. The CDR3 totals 13 residues. In DNA form, the CDR3 reads TGTGCCAGCAGAAAGCCCCAGGGGGGCGAGCAGTACTTC. Encoded protein: CASRKPQGGEQYF.

This clonotype occurred a few times. The chain couples TRBV7-9 to TRBJ2-1; D remains unclear. V was clipped by 4 bases and J by 5 bases, with 9 bases between them. The CDR3 spans 13 residues. Germline V lookup: CDR1 SEHNR, CDR2 FQNEAQ (reference sequence). The chain's CDR3 is CASSSTEHNEQFF. CDR3 coding DNA: TGTGCCAGCAGCTCCACAGAGCACAATGAGCAGTTCTTC.

The chain employs TRBV6-5 and TRBJ1-1, with D perhaps matching TRBD1 (6 bases). Deletions cut 0 bases from V and 7 bases from J, with 12 bases between. Germline V gene sequence: CDR1 MNHEY, CDR2 SVGAGI. CDR3 length: 14 residues. The CDR3 nucleotides are TGTGCCAGCAGTTACTCCGGGGGGCAGAATGAAGCTTTCTTT. Its translation is CASSYSGGQNEAFF.

This sequence joins TRBV29-1 and TRBJ2-3; D is perhaps TRBD1 (6 bases). In germline, CDR1 is SQVTM, CDR2 ANQGSEA. The CDR3 has 12 residues. V dropped 7 bases and J dropped 1 base, with 9 bases sitting between them. The CDR3 DNA sequence: TGCAGCGGTCACAGGGGCACAGATACGCAGTATTTT. Protein sequence: CSGHRGTDTQYF.

V is TRBV12-3 or TRBV12-4 and J is TRBJ1-4; 10 bases match TRBD1. The CDR3 covers 17 residues. After removal of 5 bases from V and 8 bases from J, the junction contained 14 bases not matched to a gene. CDR3 DNA sequence: TGTGCCAGCAGTGGCAGCCTCGGGACAGGGGATCGGGAAAAACTGTTTTTT. It yields the protein CASSGSLGTGDREKLFF.

V gene TRBV11-2 combines with J gene TRBJ2-4; 9 bases are a match to TRBD1. The V segment lost 7 bases and the J segment 7 bases; nucleotides outside the gene matches: 8. The CDR3 is 14 amino acids. Germline V gives CDR1 SGHAT, CDR2 FQNNGV. CDR3 loop: CASNPPGTGNIQYF. The CDR3 DNA sequence: TGTGCCAGCAACCCCCCGGGGACAGGGAACATTCAGTACTTC.

The V call is TRBV7-2, the J call TRBJ2-5; possible D gene TRBD1, 6 bases. The CDR3 covers 14 residues. Germline CDR1 is SGHTA and CDR2 is FQGNSA. V lost 6 bases and J lost 5, with 16 bases in between. CDR3 loop: CASRPGHRRETQYF. The CDR3 DNA reads TGTGCCAGCAGACCGGGACACCGCCGGGAGACCCAGTACTTC.

The gene calls are TRBV7-8 and TRBJ2-4; weak D call: TRBD1 (6 bases). Germline V gene data show CDR1 as SGHVS and CDR2 as FQNEAQ. Trimming took 1 base from V and 11 from J, leaving 15 bases between them. The CDR3 contains 14 residues. DNA for the CDR3: TGTGCCAGCAGCTTAGGCCCCAGGGGAGCCGTTCAGTACTTC. Translated: CASSLGPRGAVQYF.